This T cell receptor (beta chain) stems from a study of control samples from healthy donors and cancer patients. This clone was seen a few times. The germline gives CDR1 KGHSH, CDR2 LQKENI. The length of the CDR3 is 17 residues. V lost 6 bases and J lost 0; bases outside the gene matches: 11. Some clones are missing from TCRdb's copy, which holds only in-frame ones; the method was immunoSEQ multiplex PCR. In the table there are about 140,000 clones, about 90% of which are singletons. The gene calls are TRBV18 and TRBJ2-5, with TRBD2 identical over 9 bases. What was sequenced was blood. The receptor was derived from a man between 18 and 29 years old in good health. The CDR3 here is CASSYLRSGGYQETQYF. As DNA, the CDR3 is TGTGCCAGCTCCTACCTCCGGAGCGGGGGGTACCAAGAGACCCAGTACTTC.